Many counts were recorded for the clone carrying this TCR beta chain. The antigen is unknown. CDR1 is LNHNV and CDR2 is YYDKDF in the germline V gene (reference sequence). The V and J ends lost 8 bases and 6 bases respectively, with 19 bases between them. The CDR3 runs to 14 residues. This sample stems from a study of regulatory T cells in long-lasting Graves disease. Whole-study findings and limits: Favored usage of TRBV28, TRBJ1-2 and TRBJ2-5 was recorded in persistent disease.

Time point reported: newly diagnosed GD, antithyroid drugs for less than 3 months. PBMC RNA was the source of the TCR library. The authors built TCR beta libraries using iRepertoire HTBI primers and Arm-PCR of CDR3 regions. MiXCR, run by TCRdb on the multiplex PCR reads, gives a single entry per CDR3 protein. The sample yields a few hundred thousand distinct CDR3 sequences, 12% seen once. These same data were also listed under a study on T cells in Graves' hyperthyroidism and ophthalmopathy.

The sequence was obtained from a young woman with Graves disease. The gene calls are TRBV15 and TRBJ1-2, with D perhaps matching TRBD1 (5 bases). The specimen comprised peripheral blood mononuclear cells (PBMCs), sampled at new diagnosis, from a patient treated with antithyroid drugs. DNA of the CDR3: TGTGCCACCGCCCTAGAGAACCTGGGGGATGGCTACACCTTC. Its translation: CATALENLGDGYTF.